The 3 T cell receptor beta chains listed next were all sequenced from one sample in a study of T-cell reconstitution after alpha-beta-depleted transplantation in children (dated by TCRdb to about 2016). Libraries were prepared through PCR. Sequencing relied on an Illumina HiSeq 2500. Molecular barcoding was employed in the preparation of TCR libraries, with unique molecular identifiers being used to normalize TCRbeta repertoire quantification. TCRdb ran its own pipeline on the public reads, namely fastp trimming at Q25 and MiXCR clone calling, and kept in-frame beta chains. Rows with one shared CDR3 protein collapse into an entry with the most common genes and DNA. Counted in this sample were about 230,000 distinct CDR3 sequences; around 10% of them appeared once. The top ten hold about 6.2% of the sample. The sequences come from PBMCs from the stem cell graft donor, collected from the stem cell graft. These receptors all stem from a human donor who donated a stem cell graft to a child with acute lymphoblastic leukemia.

This clonotype appeared a few times. The V call is TRBV4-3, the J call TRBJ2-7; D unclear. The CDR3 length is 14 residues. CDR1 is LGHNA, CDR2 YSLEER, per germline. Trimming stripped 0 bases from V and 4 bases from J, with 10 bases between. The CDR3 sequence is CASSQESGPYEQYF. CDR3 nucleotides: TGCGCCAGCAGCCAAGAGAGTGGTCCATACGAGCAGTACTTC.

The CDR3 loop reads CSAVPGQGTDYGYTF. Here the CDR3 DNA reads TGCAGTGCCGTTCCGGGACAGGGGACCGACTATGGCTACACCTTC. V and J are TRBV20-1 and TRBJ1-2; TRBD1 aligns across 10 bases. The trim removed 6 bases at V and 3 bases at J, leaving 10 bases unmatched. The CDR3 covers 15 residues. The germline V gene encodes CDR1 DFQATT and CDR2 SNEGSKA (reference sequence).

The table lists this clonotype with a few counts. V and J are TRBV6-1 and TRBJ2-1; D is unresolved. V was shortened by 6 bases and J by 2 bases, with 14 bases between the two germline ends. Looked up from germline, CDR1 is MNHNS and CDR2 is SASEGT. CDR3 length: 15 residues. CDR3 region: CASSVRLTTYNEQFF. The CDR3 DNA follows: TGTGCCAGCAGCGTCAGGCTCACTACCTACAATGAGCAGTTCTTC.